This TCR beta chain is from a study of prognosis after radiotherapy for stage I lung cancer. Findings and caveats of the study: The tumor specificity of expanded TCR clones remained undetermined. Patients with metastases reportedly showed TRBV and TRBJ gene usage that differed from patients without metastases.

The authors drew roughly 6 milliliters of peripheral blood at each of two time points. Using two-round multiplex PCR, the authors amplified TCR beta CDR3 from genomic DNA. TRBV and TRBJ genes each had their own specific primers in first-round PCR. Second-round PCR employed universal primers. TCRdb reprocessed the multiplex PCR reads via MiXCR and lists one record per CDR3 protein. In the table there are about 30,000 distinct CDR3 sequences, over 45% of which are singletons. Germline trimming cut 7 bases from V and 8 bases from J; bases unmatched to any gene: 5. The CDR3 totals 12 residues. Germline assignment: CDR1 ENHRY and CDR2 SYGVKD. This clonotype was picked up many times. The antigen is unknown.

The chain employs TRBV10-3 and TRBJ2-1; 7 nucleotides agree with TRBD2. The source is a donor aged 50 or older with non-small cell lung cancer. The sample was PBMCs, taken before or after stereotactic body radiation therapy (not recorded which). This CDR3 reads CAITGGRDEQFF. In DNA form, the CDR3 reads TGTGCCATCACGGGAGGACGGGATGAGCAGTTCTTC.